Each of the 13 T cell receptor beta chains below was sequenced from the same sample in a study of cytomegalovirus exposure and HLA in healthy donors. TCRdb keeps only in-frame clones here, not all; method: immunoSEQ multiplex PCR. Seen here are approximately 50,000 clones, 88% observed once, and the top ten hold about 6.7%. The sequencing sample was made of PBMCs. The receptors were gathered from a woman aged 25 to 39 in good health and CMV-seronegative.

By sample fraction, this clone is medium-sized. The genes are TRBV6-1 and TRBJ2-7; the D is unclear. Trimming took 1 base from V and 4 from J, leaving 14 bases between them. CDR3 length: 15 amino acids. Germline V lookup: CDR1 MNHNS, CDR2 SASEGT. CDR3 amino acids: CASSEDRQEGYEQYF. The CDR3 coding sequence is TGTGCCAGCAGTGAAGATCGGCAGGAAGGATACGAGCAGTACTTC.

This chain uses TRBV7-9 with TRBJ2-7; 10 nucleotides match TRBD2. This CDR3 has 15 residues. The junction had 3 bases not matched to a gene; V was cut back by 2 bases and J by 2 bases. Germline assignment: CDR1 SEHNR and CDR2 FQNEAQ (reference sequence). In DNA, the CDR3 is TGTGCCAGCAGCTTATCGGGACTAGCGACCTACGAGCAGTACTTC. Amino acid sequence: CASSLSGLATYEQYF. The complete variable domain, with remaining parts taken from reference TRBV7-9 and TRBJ2-7, reads DTGVSQNPRHKITKRGQNVTFRCDPISEHNRLYWYRQTLGQGPEFLTYFQNEAQLEKSRLLSDRFSAERPKGSFSTLEIQRTEQGDSAMYLCASSLSGLATYEQYFGPGTRLTVT.

The DNA of the CDR3 is TGTGCCAGCAGCTTGTTGGGCAGGGCCTATGGCTACACCTTC. Translation gives CASSLLGRAYGYTF. The rearrangement uses TRBV7-8 and TRBJ1-2, with D perhaps matching TRBD1 (5 bases). The CDR3 spans 14 residues. Germline V lookup: CDR1 SGHVS, CDR2 FQNEAQ. V lost 3 bases and J 4 bases, leaving 12 bases between the germline ends. Looking up the rest from reference TRBV7-8 and TRBJ1-2 gives the full variable domain: GAGVSQSPRYKVAKRGQDVALRCDPISGHVSLFWYQQALGQGPEFLTYFQNEAQLDKSGLPSDRFFAERPEGSVSTLKIQRTQQEDSAVYLCASSLLGRAYGYTFGSGTRLTVV.

This clone was counted a single time. The V call is TRBV28, the J call TRBJ1-1; tentative D call: TRBD1 (5 bases). The CDR3 runs to 14 residues. Germline loops: CDR1 MDHEN, CDR2 SYDVKM. With 5 bases removed from V and 4 bases from J, the gap between germline ends came to 14 bases. CDR3 coding DNA: TGTGCCAGCAGTCCATGGGGCGTCGTCACTGAAGCTTTCTTT. The encoded protein is CASSPWGVVTEAFF.

The V call is TRBV6-6, the J call TRBJ2-1; D is unclear. The CDR3 spans 15 residues. CDR1 and CDR2 (germline): MNHNY, SVGAGI (reference sequence). Trimming took 5 bases from V and 0 from J, leaving 11 bases between them. The CDR3 DNA is TGTGCCAGCAGTAACCGAGCAGGCTCCTACAATGAGCAGTTCTTC. The encoded protein is CASSNRAGSYNEQFF.

This clone is deemed medium-sized. The chain uses TRBV29-1 and TRBJ1-3; possibly TRBD1 for D (6 bases). The V gene lost 7 bases and the J gene lost 2 bases, with 15 bases spanning the gap. Per the germline V gene, CDR1 is SQVTM and CDR2 is ANQGSEA. This CDR3 is 14 amino acids long. The CDR3, as DNA: TGCAGCGGACAAGGGGGGGGCCCTGGAAACACCATATATTTT. The encoded protein is CSGQGGGPGNTIYF.

The chain combines TRBV6-5 with TRBJ1-2; 8 bases map to TRBD1. Germline lookup yields CDR1 MNHEY and CDR2 SVGAGI. The CDR3 extends over 13 amino acids. Trimming cost V 0 bases and J 6 bases; bases outside gene matches: 0. CDR3 region: CASSYSDRDGYTF. The CDR3 DNA reads TGTGCCAGCAGTTACTCGGACAGGGATGGCTACACCTTC.

This clone was found once. The rearrangement joins TRBV9 to TRBJ2-1; 8 positions agree with TRBD1. Germline loops: CDR1 SGDLS, CDR2 YYNGEE. This CDR3 has 19 amino acids. V gave up 3 bases and J gave up 0 bases; unmatched junction bases: 14. Written as DNA, the CDR3 is TGTGCCAGCAGCGGGGGGGACAGGACCCAACGGAGCTCCTACAATGAGCAGTTCTTC. Residues: CASSGGDRTQRSSYNEQFF.

The CDR3 spells CASSERASHASTDTQYF. The CDR3 DNA follows: TGTGCCAGCAGTGAGCGGGCCAGTCACGCTAGCACAGATACGCAGTATTTT. This sequence joins TRBV2 and TRBJ2-3, with D perhaps matching TRBD2 (5 bases). The germline V gene encodes CDR1 SNHLY and CDR2 FYNNEI. V lost 3 bases, J lost 0 bases, and 16 bases lay in between. There are 17 residues in the CDR3.

The V call is TRBV4-1, the J call TRBJ2-7; 8 bases fit TRBD1. From germline, CDR1 is MGHRA and CDR2 YSYEKL. The CDR3 contains 15 residues. The V gene end was trimmed by 1 base and the J gene end by 2 bases; junction bases not matched to a gene: 4. The CDR3 here is CASSQAAGQAYEQYF. CDR3 bases: TGCGCCAGCAGCCAAGCGGCGGGACAGGCCTACGAGCAGTACTTC.

The rearrangement links TRBV30 to TRBJ2-7; D is ambiguous. V lost 2 bases to trimming and J lost 3 bases, with 8 bases between them. Germline V gene sequence: CDR1 GTSNPN, CDR2 SVGIG (reference sequence). The CDR3 runs 12 residues. The CDR3 is CAWSPQIYEQYF. The DNA of the CDR3 is TGTGCCTGGAGTCCACAGATCTACGAGCAGTACTTC.

This chain joins TRBV4-3 and TRBJ2-7; 8 nucleotides match TRBD2. Germline V gene sequence: CDR1 LGHNA, CDR2 YSLEER. V gave up 0 bases and J gave up 0 bases; unmatched junction bases: 4. The CDR3 runs 16 residues. The DNA for the CDR3 is TGCGCCAGCAGCCAAGATCGGGGGGGCAGCTCCTACGAGCAGTACTTC. Translating gives CASSQDRGGSSYEQYF.

V gene TRBV19 combines with J gene TRBJ2-3; 7 positions match TRBD1. Germline V gene lookup returns CDR1 LNHDA and CDR2 SQIVND (reference sequence). The CDR3 is 15 amino acids. The J segment lost 5 bases and the V segment lost 6 bases, leaving 11 bases of the junction unmatched. The CDR3 reads CASRLDRDIQDTQYF. In nucleotides, the CDR3 is TGTGCCAGTAGGCTTGACAGGGACATCCAAGATACGCAGTATTTT.